These 20 T cell receptor beta chains were all obtained from the same sample, sequenced in a study of T cells in women clearing cervical HPV infection. Repertoires were generated with immunoSEQ multiplex PCR, while TCRdb's copy carries only in-frame clones and drops some. The sample has some 39,000 clones, and its top ten clones hold roughly 1.5%. Sequencing used blood buffy coat. The receptors shown here come from a woman aged 18-70 years with a cervical HPV16 infection that either progressed to CIN3+ or cleared (not recorded which).

Notes on this clone: The read halts 3 residues ahead of the CDR3 end, with the missing end drawn from the germline J gene. The chain joins TRBV20-1 to TRBJ2-1; 8 bases fit TRBD1. The CDR3 has 14 residues. Germline CDR1 is DFQATT and CDR2 is SNEGSKA (reference sequence). V lost 1 base to trimming and J lost 8 bases; unmatched junction nucleotides: 7. This chain's CDR3 is CSARVEDRVYEQFF. CDR3 bases read: TGCAGTGCTAGAGTGGAGGACAGGGTCTATGAG.

As to this clone: The read terminates 3 residues before the CDR3 end, so the remaining end is supplied by the germline J gene. The rearrangement uses TRBV20-1 and TRBJ2-4; 10 positions agree with TRBD2. The CDR3 contains 16 residues. The V gene end was trimmed by 1 base and the J gene end by 3 bases; junction bases not matched to a gene: 6. Looked up from germline, CDR1 is DFQATT and CDR2 is SNEGSKA (reference sequence). The CDR3 protein is CSARASGGAGKNIQYF. The CDR3 DNA, read in part, is TGCAGTGCTAGAGCGAGCGGGGGGGCGGGCAAAAACATT.

Comments on this clone: The read ends 3 residues before the CDR3 terminus; that terminus is restored from the germline J gene. V usage is TRBV20-1 and J usage is TRBJ2-3, with TRBD2 identical over 8 bases. This CDR3 is 16 amino acids long. V lost 6 bases and J lost 0; bases outside the gene matches: 11. Germline loops: CDR1 DFQATT, CDR2 SNEGSKA (reference sequence). This CDR3 is CSARNRRTSSTDTQYF. Partial CDR3 DNA: TGCAGTGCGAGAAACCGGAGGACTAGCAGCACAGATACG.

A word on this clone: The observed sequence ends 3 residues before the CDR3 terminus, with the missing tail filled in from the germline J gene. The chain carries TRBV7-7 and TRBJ1-2; D is unresolved. Per the germline V gene, CDR1 is SSHAT and CDR2 is FNYEAQ (reference sequence). The length of the CDR3 is 14 residues. V was pared by 5 bases and J by 4 bases, with 14 bases between. CDR3 in amino acids: CASSTRGSFYGYTF. CDR3 DNA (partial): TGTGCCAGCAGCACCCGCGGTAGTTTCTATGGC.

Comments on this clone: The read finishes 3 residues shy of the CDR3 end, and the germline J gene is used to complete it. The genes are TRBV29-1 and TRBJ2-3, with 9 bases identical to TRBD2. The germline V gene encodes CDR1 SQVTM and CDR2 ANQGSEA. The CDR3 sequence is 15 residues long. With V trimmed by 3 bases and J by 3 bases, 7 bases remained unmatched. CDR3 bases read: TGCAGCGTTGAGTGGGGTAGCGGGGGTACAGATACG. Protein: CSVEWGSGGTDT. The full CDR3 is CSVEWGSGGTDTQYF.

CDR3 protein: CSAIARDRGSPLHF. The sequenced CDR3 bases are TGCAGTGCAATTGCCCGGGACAGGGGTTCACCC. J is TRBJ1-6 and V is TRBV20-1, with 10 positions matching TRBD1. The CDR3 is cut off 3 residues early in the read; its end comes from the germline J gene. Trimming cost V 6 bases and J 9 bases; bases outside gene matches: 8. Germline CDR1 is DFQATT and CDR2 is SNEGSKA (reference sequence). This CDR3 is built from 14 residues.

A word on this clone: The CDR3 extends 3 residues past the end of the read, so its final part is completed from the germline J gene. J is TRBJ2-3 and V is TRBV19, with 8 bases matching TRBD1. The CDR3 length is 13 residues. Germline V gene data show CDR1 as LNHDA and CDR2 as SQIVND (reference sequence). CDR3: CASSSDRVNPQYF. The part of the CDR3 DNA that was read is TGTGCCAGTAGTTCGGACAGGGTCAACCCG. Full variable domain (missing parts from reference TRBV19 and TRBJ2-3): DGGITQSPKYLFRKEGQNVTLSCEQNLNHDAMYWYRQDPGQGLRLIYYSQIVNDFQKGDIAEGYSVSREKKESFPLTVTSAQKNPTAFYLCASSSDRVNPQYFGPGTRLTVL.

Note on this clone: The read halts 3 residues ahead of the CDR3 end, with the missing end drawn from the germline J gene. The rearrangement uses TRBV2 and TRBJ1-2; TRBD1 agrees at 7 bases. The V and J ends lost 5 bases and 4 bases, in that order; junction bases with no gene match: 4. CDR1 and CDR2 from the germline V gene are SNHLY and FYNNEI. The CDR3 runs 13 residues. CDR3 sequence reads: CASSPQGVYGYTF. Partial CDR3 DNA: TGTGCCAGCAGTCCTCAGGGGGTCTATGGC. The full variable domain, completed using reference TRBV2 and TRBJ1-2, is EPEVTQTPSHQVTQMGQEVILRCVPISNHLYFYWYRQILGQKVEFLVSFYNNEISEKSEIFDDQFSVERPDGSNFTLKIRSTKLEDSAMYFCASSPQGVYGYTFGSGTRLTVV.

About this clone itself: Read data end 3 residues before the CDR3 end; the end is taken from the germline J gene. The chain employs TRBV29-1 and TRBJ2-1, with a weak D call TRBD2 (6 bases). This CDR3 is built from 14 residues. V gave up 1 base and J gave up 4 bases, with 11 bases separating them. In germline, CDR1 is SQVTM, CDR2 ANQGSEA. The CDR3 here is CSVEGGAGYNEQFF. The sequenced part of the CDR3 DNA is TGCAGCGTTGAAGGCGGGGCCGGTTACAATGAG.

For this clone: The CDR3 end falls 3 residues outside the read, so it is completed with the germline J gene. The chain is built from TRBV20-1 and TRBJ2-3; 9 bases line up with TRBD2. The CDR3 runs to 16 residues. The V gene's germline CDR1 is DFQATT and CDR2 SNEGSKA (reference sequence). The chain's CDR3 is CSAPSLGGGEPGTQYF. Partial CDR3 DNA: TGCAGTGCGCCCTCTTTGGGCGGGGGGGAACCCGGGACG.

Points on this clone: Read data end 3 residues before the CDR3 end; the end is taken from the germline J gene. The V call is TRBV6-2 or TRBV6-3, the J call TRBJ2-3; TRBD2 matches at 13 bases. The length of the CDR3 is 15 residues. The V gene's germline CDR1 is MNHEY and CDR2 SVGEGT. CDR3 DNA (partial): TGTGCCAGCAGTTATGGGGGGACTAGCGGGGAGACG. This encodes CASSYGGTSGET. The whole CDR3 protein is CASSYGGTSGETQYF.

A remark on this clone: The read gets to within 3 residues of the CDR3 end, and the germline J gene fills in the rest. V and J are TRBV5-1 and TRBJ1-2, with TRBD1 matching 7 bases. V gave up 4 bases and J gave up 3 bases; unmatched junction bases: 15. Germline V gives CDR1 SGHRS, CDR2 YFSETQ. The CDR3 extends over 17 amino acids. The sequenced CDR3 bases are TGCGCCAGCAGCCCCCGAGCTGGGCAGGGGGAGGACTATGGC. This encodes CASSPRAGQGEDYG. The whole CDR3 region reads CASSPRAGQGEDYGYTF.

Comment on this clone: The read halts 3 residues ahead of the CDR3 end, with the missing end drawn from the germline J gene. The V and J genes are TRBV20-1 and TRBJ2-7, with no clear D. V was trimmed by 2 bases and J by 2 bases, leaving 13 bases between them. The CDR3 length is 14 residues. Per the germline V gene, CDR1 is DFQATT and CDR2 is SNEGSKA (reference sequence). The sequenced part of the CDR3 DNA is TGCAGTGCTAGAAACTCCCTAAATACCTACGAG. It translates to CSARNSLNTYE. The whole CDR3 is CSARNSLNTYEQYF.

As to this clone: The read gets to within 3 residues of the CDR3 end, and the germline J gene fills in the rest. This rearrangement joins TRBV19 to TRBJ2-2, with 9 bases matching TRBD1. This CDR3 has 14 residues. The trim removed 6 bases at V and 7 bases at J, leaving 6 bases unmatched. The germline V gene has CDR1 LNHDA and CDR2 SQIVND (reference sequence). The CDR3 sequence: CASRHRGLIGELFF. Incomplete CDR3 DNA: TGTGCCAGTAGACACAGGGGGCTGATCGGGGAG.

This clone is deemed medium-sized by its frequency. The read falls 3 residues short of the CDR3 end, and the missing part is taken from the germline J gene. The chain links TRBV19 to TRBJ1-5; the D gene is possibly TRBD1 (5 bases). Trimming shortened V by 2 bases and J by 4 bases, and 15 bases separated the two germline ends. Germline V lookup: CDR1 LNHDA, CDR2 SQIVND (reference sequence). This CDR3 comprises 16 residues. The CDR3 sequence is CASSIRTAGSNQPQHF. The covered CDR3 bases are TGTGCCAGTAGTATAAGGACGGCAGGGAGTAATCAGCCC.

Concerning this clone itself: The read halts 3 residues ahead of the CDR3 end, with the missing end drawn from the germline J gene. The chain carries TRBV28 and TRBJ2-3; D gene ambiguous. The CDR3 is made up of 13 amino acids. Per the germline V gene, CDR1 is MDHEN and CDR2 is SYDVKM. Trimming took 8 bases from V and 1 from J, leaving 10 bases between them. The CDR3 is CASVWPGTDTQYF. CDR3 DNA, as far as it was read: TGTGCCAGCGTGTGGCCCGGCACAGATACG.

As for this clone: Read coverage stops 3 residues before the CDR3 terminus; the germline J gene supplies the remainder. The gene calls are TRBV28 and TRBJ2-7; D is possibly TRBD1 (6 bases). V was pared by 5 bases and J by 0 bases, with 14 bases between. Germline loops: CDR1 MDHEN, CDR2 SYDVKM. The CDR3 is made up of 15 amino acids. Partial CDR3 DNA: TGTGCCAGCAGTCCCGGGGACACCCACTCCTACGAG. Its translation: CASSPGDTHSYE. The whole CDR3 reads CASSPGDTHSYEQYF.

As to this clone: The read comes to an end 3 residues before the CDR3 does, leaving the germline J gene to fill in the end. The V gene is TRBV5-1, the J gene TRBJ1-6, with 9 bases identical to TRBD1. The V gene end was trimmed by 1 base and the J gene end by 5 bases; junction bases not matched to a gene: 1. CDR1 is SGHRS and CDR2 is YFSETQ in the germline V gene. The CDR3 is 15 residues long. The CDR3 is CASSLRTGDNSPLHF. CDR3 DNA, as far as it was read: TGCGCCAGCAGCTTGCGGACAGGGGATAATTCACCC.

Worth noting for this clone: At one end, the junction sequence differs from germline, possibly due to a read error. The read ends 3 residues early relative to the CDR3; the germline J gene fills the gap. The chain employs TRBV7-3 and TRBJ2-3; 8 bases are a match to TRBD2. The CDR3 is made up of 14 amino acids. Germline CDR1 and CDR2: SGHTA and FQGTGA. CDR3 DNA (partial): TGTGCCAGCAGCCGGGGGGGCCCCACAGAGACG. The encoded protein is CASSRGGPTET. The entire CDR3 reads CASSRGGPTETQYF.

As for this clone: The read ends 3 residues early relative to the CDR3; the germline J gene fills the gap. The V gene is TRBV5-1, the J gene TRBJ2-2, with 11 bases matching TRBD2. J gave up 4 bases and V 4 bases, and 3 bases lay outside the gene matches. CDR1 and CDR2 from the germline V gene are SGHRS and YFSETQ. The CDR3 sequence is 15 residues long. The CDR3 loop reads CASSPGLAGTGELFF. The CDR3 DNA, read in part, is TGCGCCAGCAGCCCCGGACTAGCGGGCACCGGGGAG.